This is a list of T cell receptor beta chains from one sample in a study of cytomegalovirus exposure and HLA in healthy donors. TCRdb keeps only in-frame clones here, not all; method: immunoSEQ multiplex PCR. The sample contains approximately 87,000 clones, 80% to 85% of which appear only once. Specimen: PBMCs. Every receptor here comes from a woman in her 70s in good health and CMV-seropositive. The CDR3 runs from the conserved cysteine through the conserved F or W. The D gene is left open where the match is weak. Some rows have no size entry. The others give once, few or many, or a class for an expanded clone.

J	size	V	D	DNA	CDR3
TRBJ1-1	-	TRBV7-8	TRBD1	TGTGCCAGCAGCTTAGACAGGGGAACTGAAGCTTTCTTT	CASSLDRGTEAFF
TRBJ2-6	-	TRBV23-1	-	TGCGCCAGCAGTCAATCGGCAGGCCCAGAGGGAGGGGCCAACGTCCTGACTTTC	CASSQSAGPEGGANVLTF
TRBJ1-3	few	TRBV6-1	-	TGTGCCAGCAGAAGGGACTACTCTCAAAGAAACACCATATATTTT	CASRRDYSQRNTIYF
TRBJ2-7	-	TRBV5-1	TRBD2	TGCGCCAGCAGCTTGTGGCTAGCGGGCGCCTACGAGCAGTACTTC	CASSLWLAGAYEQYF
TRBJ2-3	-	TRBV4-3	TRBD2	TGCGCCAGCAGCCAAGCTCTTGGCGGGAGGGTGACAGATACGCAGTATTTT	CASSQALGGRVTDTQYF
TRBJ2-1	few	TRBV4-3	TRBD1	TGCGCCAGCAGCCTCTACGCGGTGGGGACAGGACTCAATGAGCAGTTCTTC	CASSLYAVGTGLNEQFF
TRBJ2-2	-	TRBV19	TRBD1	TGTGCCAGCCTGACAGGGGTGGGCACCGGGGAGCTGTTTTTT	CASLTGVGTGELFF
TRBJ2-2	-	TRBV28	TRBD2	TGTGCCAGCAGTTTCCCCAGCGGGAGGAGGGACACCGGGGAGCTGTTTTTT	CASSFPSGRRDTGELFF
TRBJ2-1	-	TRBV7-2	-	TGTGCCAGCAGCTCGGGACTTACGAGATTCTTC	CASSSGLTRFF
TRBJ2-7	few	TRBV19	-	TGTGCCAGTAGTATGGCTGGGGGCAGGGAGCAGTACTTC	CASSMAGGREQYF
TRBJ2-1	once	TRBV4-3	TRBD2	TGCGCCAGCAGCCAAGATACTAGCGGGAGCTCCTACAATGAGCAGTTCTTC	CASSQDTSGSSYNEQFF
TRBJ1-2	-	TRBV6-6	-	TGTGCCAGCAGTTACGACGATGGAGTCTACTATGGCTACACCTTC	CASSYDDGVYYGYTF
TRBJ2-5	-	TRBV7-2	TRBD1	TGTGCCAGCAGCCCGACAGGGATACAAGAGACCCAGTACTTC	CASSPTGIQETQYF
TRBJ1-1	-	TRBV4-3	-	TGCGCCAGCAGCCAAGATATGGAAACAAGGGACTTGAACACTGAAGCTTTCTTT	CASSQDMETRDLNTEAFF
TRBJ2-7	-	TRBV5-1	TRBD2	TGCGCCAGCAGCTTTTCTCTCAGGACTAGCGGGGGCTACGAGCAGTACTTC	CASSFSLRTSGGYEQYF
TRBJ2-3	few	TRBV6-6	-	TGTGCCAGCAGTTCCCAGGACTGGGACATAGGATATTTT	CASSSQDWDIGYF
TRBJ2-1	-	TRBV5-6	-	TGTGCCAGCAGCTGGAGGGGGGGCGAGCAGTTCTTC	CASSWRGGEQFF
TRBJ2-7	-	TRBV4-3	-	TGCGCCAGCAGCCCTCAATTAAAGTCAGGGAATTCTCCCTACGAGCAGTACTTC	CASSPQLKSGNSPYEQYF
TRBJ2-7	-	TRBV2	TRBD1	TGTGCCAGCAGGGGGGACAGTTACGAGCAGTACTTC	CASRGDSYEQYF
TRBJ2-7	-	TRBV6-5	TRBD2	TGTGCCAGCAGTGGGGGACTAGTCGAGACCTACGAGCAGTACTTC	CASSGGLVETYEQYF
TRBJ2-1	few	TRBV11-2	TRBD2	TGTGCCAGCAGACTTGGAACTAGCGGGTACAATGAGCAGTTCTTC	CASRLGTSGYNEQFF
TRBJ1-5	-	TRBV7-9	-	TGTGCCAGCAGCTTAGTCCTCGGGGGAGGGCGCAATCAGCCCCAGCATTTT	CASSLVLGGGRNQPQHF
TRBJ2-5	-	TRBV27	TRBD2	TGTGCCAGCAGTCTCGACTGGGCGGGAGGTGTGAAGACCCAGTACTTC	CASSLDWAGGVKTQYF
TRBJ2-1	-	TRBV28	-	TGTGCCAGCAGTTTAGAGGCCAGGGGGTTAGGCGGGAGGTCCTACAATGAGCAGTTCTTC	CASSLEARGLGGRSYNEQFF
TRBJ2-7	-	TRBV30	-	TGTGCCTGGAGTGTTGTCAGGGGAGCCTACGAGCAGTACTTC	CAWSVVRGAYEQYF
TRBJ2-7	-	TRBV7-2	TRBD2	TGTGCCAGCAGCTTAGTTTCAGGGACTAGCGGGAACTACGAGCAGTACTTC	CASSLVSGTSGNYEQYF
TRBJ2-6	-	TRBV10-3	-	TGTGCCATCAGTGAGTCTTTCGGGACTGGGGCCAACGTCCTGACTTTC	CAISESFGTGANVLTF
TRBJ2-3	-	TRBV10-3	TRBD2	TGTGCCAGCGGGACTAGCGGGAGGGAAGATACGCAGTATTTT	CASGTSGREDTQYF
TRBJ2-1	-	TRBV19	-	TGTGCCAGTAGCCAACAGGGCAGCTCCTACAATGAGCAGTTCTTC	CASSQQGSSYNEQFF
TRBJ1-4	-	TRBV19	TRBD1	TGTGCCAGTACCACGACAGGGGGCGTTGAAAAACTGTTTTTT	CASTTTGGVEKLFF
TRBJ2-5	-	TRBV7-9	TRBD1	TGTTCCAGCAGCCGGGGACAGGGGGTCCAAGAGACCCAGTACTTC	CSSSRGQGVQETQYF
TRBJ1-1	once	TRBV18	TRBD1	TGTGCCAGCTCCCCCAGACAGGGTGGGATGAACACTGAAGCTTTCTTT	CASSPRQGGMNTEAFF